The count of the clone carrying this TCR beta chain is one. This record belongs to a study of blood T cell repertoires in COVID-19. Study information: Samples of COVID-19 (acute and convalescent) were obtained from the United States, Italy and Spain. Sources were T cells, B-cell-depleted T cells, or PBMCs; the material itself was cDNA or gDNA.

TCRdb's copy holds only in-frame clones and misses some; the assay was immunoSEQ multiplex PCR. The sample has some 83,000 clones, around 88% seen once. The CDR3 sequence is 14 residues long. Germline-derived CDR1 and CDR2 are SGHNT and YENEEA. Trimming removed 2 bases from V and 4 bases from J; junction bases left unmatched: 4. Sequenced material: peripheral blood. This sequence originates from a woman aged 80 or older with active or convalescent COVID-19. The chain is built from TRBV11-3 and TRBJ1-2, with 7 bases lining up with TRBD1. CDR3 DNA: TGTGCCAGCAGCTTACCTCGGGACAGCTATGGCTACACCTTC. Its protein is CASSLPRDSYGYTF.